One and the same sample provided the 20 T cell receptor beta chains below, sequenced in a study of T cells in Graves' hyperthyroidism and ophthalmopathy. Authors of the study amplified TCR beta CDR3 regions from RNA transcripts. Primed by the HTBI set, a first-round RT-PCR was run on the TCR CDR3. TCRdb re-derived calls from the multiplex PCR reads in MiXCR, one entry per CDR3 protein. Among about 360,000 distinct CDR3 sequences listed, about a sixth were seen once. The specimen sequenced was blood. All receptors come from a woman aged 18-35 years with Graves' hyperthyroidism that later progressed to Graves' ophthalmopathy.

This clonotype was picked up many times. The chain recombines TRBV7-9 with TRBJ2-1; D is perhaps TRBD1 (6 bases). Trimming took 5 bases from V and 6 from J, leaving 14 bases between them. Germline V gene lookup returns CDR1 SEHNR and CDR2 FQNEAQ (reference sequence). The CDR3 spans 14 residues. CDR3 nucleotide sequence: TGTGCCAGCAGCCCTAGTCACAGGGTCAATGAGCAGTTCTTC. This gives the protein CASSPSHRVNEQFF.

This clonotype was counted at least ten times. V usage is TRBV30 and J usage is TRBJ2-3, with a weak D call TRBD2 (6 bases). The ends were cut back, 2 bases at V and 2 bases at J, with 11 bases in the middle. CDR1 is GTSNPN, CDR2 SVGIG, per germline (reference sequence). This CDR3 spans 14 amino acids. CDR3 protein: CAWSTGTATDTQYF. CDR3 sequence (DNA): TGTGCCTGGAGTACCGGGACTGCCACAGATACGCAGTATTTT.

In its sample, this clonotype was seen many times. This sequence joins TRBV5-1 and TRBJ2-3; D may be TRBD2 (5 bases). CDR3 length: 15 residues. The V gene's germline CDR1 is SGHRS and CDR2 YFSETQ. V was pared by 4 bases and J by 1 base, with 13 bases between. CDR3 bases: TGCGCCAGCAGCCGCTTGGGAGAGGGCACAGATACGCAGTATTTT. Protein: CASSRLGEGTDTQYF.

In regard to this clonotype: This may arise from a read error, as a much more abundant clone is one base away. This chain connects TRBV7-2 to TRBJ2-7, with a possible D match to TRBD2 (5 bases). The CDR3 covers 14 residues. The germline gives CDR1 SGHTA, CDR2 FQGNSA. The CDR3 protein is CAGSTTGKNYEQYF. CDR3 DNA sequence: TGTGCCGGCAGCACAACCGGGAAAAACTACGAGCAGTACTTC.

The CDR3 protein is CASSLFRGNNEQFF. The DNA of the CDR3 is TGTGCCAGCAGCTTATTTAGGGGAAACAATGAGCAGTTCTTC. The rearrangement uses TRBV7-2 and TRBJ2-1; tentative D call: TRBD1 (5 bases). The CDR3 totals 14 residues. Germline V gives CDR1 SGHTA, CDR2 FQGNSA. Trimming took 2 bases from V and 5 from J, leaving 10 bases between them.

Only a few counts were recorded for this clonotype. The chain uses TRBV20-1 and TRBJ2-5; D perhaps matches TRBD1 (5 bases). Germline V gene sequence: CDR1 DFQATT, CDR2 SNEGSKA (reference sequence). The CDR3 covers 12 residues. The germline V and J ends were trimmed by 3 bases and 1 base, with 6 bases remaining between them. This CDR3 is CSASQGQETQYF. As DNA, the CDR3 is TGCAGTGCTAGTCAGGGCCAAGAGACCCAGTACTTC.

This clonotype was detected only a few times. The chain recombines TRBV19 with TRBJ1-5, with TRBD1 identical over 8 bases. The junction had 10 bases not matched to a gene; V was cut back by 9 bases and J by 0 bases. Looked up from germline, CDR1 is LNHDA and CDR2 is SQIVND (reference sequence). The CDR3 consists of 16 residues. The DNA of the CDR3 is TGTGCCAGAAGGGGACAGGCTCTGTATAGCAATCAGCCCCAGCATTTT. Translated: CARRGQALYSNQPQHF. Supplemented by reference TRBV19 and TRBJ1-5, the full variable domain reads DGGITQSPKYLFRKEGQNVTLSCEQNLNHDAMYWYRQDPGQGLRLIYYSQIVNDFQKGDIAEGYSVSREKKESFPLTVTSAQKNPTAFYLCARRGQALYSNQPQHFGDGTRLSIL.

The chain uses TRBV7-9 and TRBJ2-3; TRBD1 matches at 8 bases. The V and J ends lost 5 bases and 0 bases, in that order; junction bases with no gene match: 7. This CDR3 comprises 16 residues. Germline V gene lookup returns CDR1 SEHNR and CDR2 FQNEAQ (reference sequence). The DNA of the CDR3 is TGTGCCAGCAGCCAACCACAGGGGGACAGCACAGATACGCAGTATTTT. Translating gives CASSQPQGDSTDTQYF.

This clonotype was counted a few times. The CDR3 sequence is CASSYTASGTDTQYF. CDR3 DNA: TGTGCCAGCAGTTACACCGCTAGCGGAACAGATACGCAGTATTTT. The V gene is TRBV6-2 or TRBV6-3, the J gene TRBJ2-3; 7 bases map to TRBD2. The CDR3 is 15 amino acids. With V trimmed by 2 bases and J by 3 bases, 5 bases remained unmatched. CDR1 MNHEY and CDR2 SVGEGT come from the germline V gene.

This clonotype showed up just a few times. The CDR3 spells CASSPRGLAENNEQFF. CDR3 nucleotide sequence: TGTGCCAGCAGTCCCCGAGGGCTAGCGGAGAACAATGAGCAGTTCTTC. J is TRBJ2-1 and V is TRBV7-8; TRBD2 agrees at 7 bases. In germline, CDR1 is SGHVS, CDR2 FQNEAQ. J lost 5 bases, V lost 6 bases, and 13 bases had no gene match. CDR3 length: 16 residues.

This clonotype was detected many times. CDR3 sequence (DNA): TGTGCCACCAGAACCAGCGGGGGCTCCTACAATGAGCAGTTCTTC. This encodes CATRTSGGSYNEQFF. The rearrangement links TRBV15 to TRBJ2-1, with 8 bases lining up with TRBD2. Looked up from germline, CDR1 is LNHNV and CDR2 is YYDKDF (reference sequence). This CDR3 spans 15 amino acids. Trimming removed 6 bases from V and 0 bases from J; junction bases left unmatched: 4.

In its sample, this clonotype was seen many times. CDR3 region: CASSLEQGGEQYF. The CDR3 bases are TGTGCCAGCAGCTTAGAACAGGGCGGCGAGCAGTACTTC. The chain employs TRBV7-3 and TRBJ2-7; tentatively, D is TRBD1 (6 bases). This CDR3 contains 13 residues. Germline-derived CDR1 and CDR2 are SGHTA and FQGTGA. V gave up 2 bases and J gave up 6 bases, with 11 bases separating them.

This clonotype has a count of ten or more. The V and J genes are TRBV6-5 and TRBJ2-7, with D tentatively TRBD2 (5 bases). Germline loops: CDR1 MNHEY, CDR2 SVGAGI. The CDR3 spans 15 residues. V dropped 0 bases and J dropped 5 bases, with 14 bases sitting between them. The CDR3 nucleotides are TGTGCCAGCAGTTACTCAAGCGGCCCTGGAGACGAGCAGTACTTC. Translation: CASSYSSGPGDEQYF.

With regard to this clonotype: A much larger clone differs from this one at a single base, so this may be a read error. The conserved closing phenylalanine or tryptophan is absent in this CDR3, likely reflecting a read error. The CDR3 DNA reads as TGTGCCAGCAGCGCCCCGAGACAGGGAGGAGGCCAAGAGACCCAGTACCTC. Translation gives CASSAPRQGGGQETQYL. The V call is TRBV9, the J call TRBJ2-5; a weak D match, TRBD1 (7 bases). Deletions cut 3 bases from V and 1 base from J, with 19 bases between. This CDR3 spans 17 amino acids. Looked up from germline, CDR1 is SGDLS and CDR2 is YYNGEE.

The sample holds many counts of this clonotype. The CDR3 region has the DNA TGCAGTGCTTCCCGGGACGGCAACACCGGGGAGCTGTTTTTT. Translation gives CSASRDGNTGELFF. This rearrangement joins TRBV20-1 to TRBJ2-2, with D perhaps being TRBD1 or TRBD2 (5 bases each). CDR1 is DFQATT, CDR2 SNEGSKA, per germline (reference sequence). V was trimmed by 5 bases and J by 2 bases, leaving 12 bases between them. The CDR3 totals 14 residues.

V is TRBV5-1 and J is TRBJ2-7; a weak D match, TRBD2 (5 bases). CDR1 is SGHRS, CDR2 YFSETQ, per germline. The germline V and J ends were trimmed by 2 bases and 3 bases, with 12 bases remaining between them. The CDR3 extends over 14 amino acids. The CDR3 sequence is CASSFRRGGYEQYF. The CDR3 DNA sequence: TGCGCCAGCAGCTTTAGACGGGGTGGCTACGAGCAGTACTTC. Based on the CDR3 plus reference TRBV5-1 and TRBJ2-7, the full variable domain is KAGVTQTPRYLIKTRGQQVTLSCSPISGHRSVSWYQQTPGQGLQFLFEYFSETQRNKGNFPGRFSGRQFSNSRSEMNVSTLELGDSALYLCASSFRRGGYEQYFGPGTRLTVT.

Ten or more counts support this clonotype. The rearrangement uses TRBV6-1 and TRBJ1-5; D gene uncertain. Germline CDR1 and CDR2: MNHNS and SASEGT. The V and J ends lost 6 bases and 8 bases respectively, with 20 bases between them. This CDR3 is built from 15 residues. CDR3 region: CASRRFRSGYEPQHF. Here the CDR3 DNA reads TGTGCCAGCAGACGCTTTCGGAGCGGGTACGAGCCCCAGCATTTT.

Only a few counts were recorded for this clonotype. This rearrangement joins TRBV27 to TRBJ1-1; TRBD1 agrees at 8 bases. Germline loops: CDR1 MNHEY, CDR2 SMNVEV (reference sequence). J lost 1 base, V lost 4 bases, and 5 bases had no gene match. The CDR3 length is 15 residues. The CDR3 here is CASSSPQGANTEAFF. The CDR3 bases are TGTGCCAGCAGTTCCCCTCAGGGGGCGAACACTGAAGCTTTCTTT.

The chain is built from TRBV27 and TRBJ2-1; D is uncertain. The germline V gene encodes CDR1 MNHEY and CDR2 SMNVEV (reference sequence). This CDR3 spans 14 amino acids. Trimming removed 5 bases from V and 0 bases from J, with 8 bases in between. The CDR3, as DNA: TGTGCCAGCAGTATCGGGCCCTCCTACAATGAGCAGTTCTTC. Translation gives CASSIGPSYNEQFF.

J is TRBJ2-3 and V is TRBV10-1, with TRBD2 identical over 11 bases. V lost 2 bases to trimming and J lost 2 bases; unmatched junction nucleotides: 3. CDR3 length equals 16 residues. Germline CDR1 and CDR2: WNHNN and SYGVQD (reference sequence). This chain's CDR3 is CASSEVSGRATDTQYF. CDR3 bases: TGCGCCAGCAGTGAGGTTAGCGGGAGGGCCACAGATACGCAGTATTTT.